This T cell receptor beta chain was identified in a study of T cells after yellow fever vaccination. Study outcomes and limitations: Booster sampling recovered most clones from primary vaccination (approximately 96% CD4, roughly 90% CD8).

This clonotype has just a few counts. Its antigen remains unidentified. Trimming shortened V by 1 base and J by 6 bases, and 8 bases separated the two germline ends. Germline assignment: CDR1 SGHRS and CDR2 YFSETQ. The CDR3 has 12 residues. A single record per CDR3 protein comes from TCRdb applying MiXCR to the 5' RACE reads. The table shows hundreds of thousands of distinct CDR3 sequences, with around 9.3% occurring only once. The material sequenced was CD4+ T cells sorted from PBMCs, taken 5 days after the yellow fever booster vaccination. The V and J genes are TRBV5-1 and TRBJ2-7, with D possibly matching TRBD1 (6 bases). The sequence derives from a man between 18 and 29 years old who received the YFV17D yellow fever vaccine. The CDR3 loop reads CASSLLGGEQYF. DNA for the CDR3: TGCGCCAGCAGCTTGCTAGGGGGCGAGCAGTACTTC.